The present entry profiles one T cell receptor (beta chain) with its context. Its antigen is unidentified. This sample is part of a study of T cell repertoires in cytomegalovirus infection. On the study more broadly: CMV epitopes used comprised recently identified HLA-C-restricted ones and well-studied HLA-B-restricted ones. Findings and limits, study-wide: The ex vivo response showed dominance by HLA-C-restricted CMV-specific TCR beta clonotypes.

TCRdb analysed the reads with MiXCR anew, one entry per CDR3 protein. Here the sample spans about 740,000 distinct CDR3 sequences, about 30% being singletons. Looked up from germline, CDR1 is SGHVS and CDR2 is FQNEAQ. Trimming stripped 5 bases from V and 0 bases from J, with 12 bases between. The CDR3 consists of 15 residues. The source is a human donor in good health (CMV status not recorded). Some clones in this sample may be carry-over from other donors' samples. The specimen comprised cultured PBMCs, sampled from culture after CMV antigen stimulation. The rearrangement links TRBV7-8 to TRBJ2-3; D may be TRBD2 (6 bases). For the CDR3, the DNA is TGTGCCAGCAGCCGCTCGGGGGTGAGCACAGATACGCAGTATTTT. Its translation: CASSRSGVSTDTQYF. The entire variable domain, with the rest obtained from reference TRBV7-8 and TRBJ2-3, is as follows: GAGVSQSPRYKVAKRGQDVALRCDPISGHVSLFWYQQALGQGPEFLTYFQNEAQLDKSGLPSDRFFAERPEGSVSTLKIQRTQQEDSAVYLCASSRSGVSTDTQYFGPGTRLTVL.